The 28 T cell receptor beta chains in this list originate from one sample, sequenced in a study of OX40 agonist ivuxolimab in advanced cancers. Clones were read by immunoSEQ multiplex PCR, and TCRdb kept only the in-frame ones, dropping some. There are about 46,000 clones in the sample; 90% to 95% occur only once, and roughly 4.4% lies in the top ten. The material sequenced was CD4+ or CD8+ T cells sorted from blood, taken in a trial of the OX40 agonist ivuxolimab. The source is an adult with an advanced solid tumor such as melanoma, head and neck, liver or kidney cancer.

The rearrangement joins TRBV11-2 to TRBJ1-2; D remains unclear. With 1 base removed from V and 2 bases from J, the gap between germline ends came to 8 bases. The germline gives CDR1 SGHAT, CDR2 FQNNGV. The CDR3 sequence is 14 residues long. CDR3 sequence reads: CASSLVGGNYGYTF. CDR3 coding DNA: TGTGCCAGCAGCTTAGTTGGCGGGAACTATGGCTACACCTTC. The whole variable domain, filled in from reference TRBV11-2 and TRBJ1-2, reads EAGVAQSPRYKIIEKRQSVAFWCNPISGHATLYWYQQILGQGPKLLIQFQNNGVVDDSQLPKDRFSAERLKGVDSTLKIQPAKLEDSAVYLCASSLVGGNYGYTFGSGTRLTVV.

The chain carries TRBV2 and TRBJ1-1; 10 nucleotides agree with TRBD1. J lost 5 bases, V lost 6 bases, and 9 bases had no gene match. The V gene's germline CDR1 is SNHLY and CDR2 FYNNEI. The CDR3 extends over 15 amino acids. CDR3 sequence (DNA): TGTGCCAGCAGCTCTATCGACAGGGGGCAAACTGAAGCTTTCTTT. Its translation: CASSSIDRGQTEAFF.

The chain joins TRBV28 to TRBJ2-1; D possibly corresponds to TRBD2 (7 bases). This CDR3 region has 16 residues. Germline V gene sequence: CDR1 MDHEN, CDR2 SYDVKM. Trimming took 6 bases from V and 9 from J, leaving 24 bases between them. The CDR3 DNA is TGTGCCAGCAGCCTCATTGGCGGGGGCCCCTCAAGTGAGCAGTTCTTC. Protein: CASSLIGGGPSSEQFF.

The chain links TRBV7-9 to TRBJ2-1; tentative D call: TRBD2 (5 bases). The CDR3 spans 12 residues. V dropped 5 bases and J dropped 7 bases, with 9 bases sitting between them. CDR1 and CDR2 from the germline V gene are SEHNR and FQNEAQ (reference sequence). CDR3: CASSPTGNEQFF. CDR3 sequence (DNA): TGTGCCAGCAGCCCCACGGGGAATGAGCAGTTCTTC.

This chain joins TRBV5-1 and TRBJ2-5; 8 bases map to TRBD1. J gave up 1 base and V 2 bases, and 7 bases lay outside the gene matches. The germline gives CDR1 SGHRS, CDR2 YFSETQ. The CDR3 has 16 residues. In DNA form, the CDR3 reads TGCGCCAGCAGCTTTACAGCGACAGGGGCCCAAGAGACCCAGTACTTC. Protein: CASSFTATGAQETQYF.

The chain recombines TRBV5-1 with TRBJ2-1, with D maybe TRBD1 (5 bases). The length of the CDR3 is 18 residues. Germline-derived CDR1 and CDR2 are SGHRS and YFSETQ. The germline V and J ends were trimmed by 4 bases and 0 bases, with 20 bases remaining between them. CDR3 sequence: CASSPRAPRSSSYNEQFF. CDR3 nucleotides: TGCGCCAGCAGCCCCAGGGCTCCTAGGAGTAGCTCCTACAATGAGCAGTTCTTC. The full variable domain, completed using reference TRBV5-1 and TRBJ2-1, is KAGVTQTPRYLIKTRGQQVTLSCSPISGHRSVSWYQQTPGQGLQFLFEYFSETQRNKGNFPGRFSGRQFSNSRSEMNVSTLELGDSALYLCASSPRAPRSSSYNEQFFGPGTRLTVL.

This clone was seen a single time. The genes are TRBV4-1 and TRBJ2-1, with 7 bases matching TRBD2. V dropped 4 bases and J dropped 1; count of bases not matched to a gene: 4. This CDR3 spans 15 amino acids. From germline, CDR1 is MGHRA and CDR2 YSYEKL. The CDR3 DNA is TGCGCCAGCAGCCCCCCGGGGGGTTCCTACAATGAGCAGTTCTTC. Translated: CASSPPGGSYNEQFF.

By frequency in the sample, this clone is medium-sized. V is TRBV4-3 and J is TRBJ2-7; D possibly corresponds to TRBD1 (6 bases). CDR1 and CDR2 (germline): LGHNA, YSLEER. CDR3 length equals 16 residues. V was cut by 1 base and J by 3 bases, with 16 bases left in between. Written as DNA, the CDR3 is TGCGCCAGCAGCCAAGCAATGCTGACAGGATACTACGAGCAGTACTTC. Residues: CASSQAMLTGYYEQYF.

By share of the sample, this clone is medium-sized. CDR3 bases: TGTGCCAGCAGCCCGCCGACTAGCGAGGCTACGCAGTATTTT. This translates into CASSPPTSEATQYF. V is TRBV9 and J is TRBJ2-3, with TRBD2 matching 8 bases. This CDR3 is 14 amino acids long. The germline V gene has CDR1 SGDLS and CDR2 YYNGEE. The junction had 9 bases not matched to a gene; V was cut back by 4 bases and J by 8 bases.

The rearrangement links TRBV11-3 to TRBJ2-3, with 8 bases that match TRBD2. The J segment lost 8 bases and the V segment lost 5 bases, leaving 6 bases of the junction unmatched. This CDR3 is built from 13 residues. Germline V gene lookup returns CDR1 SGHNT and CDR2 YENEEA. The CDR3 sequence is CASSEREGGTQYF. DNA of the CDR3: TGTGCCAGCAGCGAACGGGAGGGTGGTACGCAGTATTTT.

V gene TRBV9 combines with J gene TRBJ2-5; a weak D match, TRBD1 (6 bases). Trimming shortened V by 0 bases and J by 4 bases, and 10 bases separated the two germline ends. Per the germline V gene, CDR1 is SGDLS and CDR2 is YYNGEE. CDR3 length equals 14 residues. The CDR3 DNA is TGTGCCAGCAGCGTAGGGTACAGGGCAGAGACCCAGTACTTC. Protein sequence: CASSVGYRAETQYF.

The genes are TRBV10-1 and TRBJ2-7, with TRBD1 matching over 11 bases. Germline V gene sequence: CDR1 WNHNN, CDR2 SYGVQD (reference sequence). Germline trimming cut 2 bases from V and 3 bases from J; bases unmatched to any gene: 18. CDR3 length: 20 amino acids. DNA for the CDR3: TGCGCCAGCAGTGAGCGCTGGACAGGGGGCGCGGTTCGTCGTGGCTACGAGCAGTACTTC. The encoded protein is CASSERWTGGAVRRGYEQYF.

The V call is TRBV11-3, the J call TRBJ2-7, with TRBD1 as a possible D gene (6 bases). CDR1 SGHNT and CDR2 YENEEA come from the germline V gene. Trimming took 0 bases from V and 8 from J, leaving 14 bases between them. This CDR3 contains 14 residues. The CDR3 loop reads CASSLEGTTGKQYF. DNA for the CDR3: TGTGCCAGCAGCTTAGAAGGGACAACCGGTAAGCAGTACTTC.

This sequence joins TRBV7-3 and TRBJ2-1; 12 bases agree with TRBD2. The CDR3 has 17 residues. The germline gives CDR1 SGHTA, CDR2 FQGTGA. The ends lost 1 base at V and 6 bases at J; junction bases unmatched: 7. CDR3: CASSLSLAGGPFNEQFF. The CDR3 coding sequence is TGTGCCAGCAGCTTAAGCCTAGCGGGGGGGCCCTTCAATGAGCAGTTCTTC.

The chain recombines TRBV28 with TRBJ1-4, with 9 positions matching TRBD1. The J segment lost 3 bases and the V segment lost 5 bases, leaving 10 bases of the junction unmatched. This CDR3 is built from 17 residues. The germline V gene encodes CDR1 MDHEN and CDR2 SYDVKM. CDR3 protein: CASSPGDREIPNEKLFF. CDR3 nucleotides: TGTGCCAGCAGTCCCGGGGACAGGGAGATTCCTAATGAAAAACTGTTTTTT.

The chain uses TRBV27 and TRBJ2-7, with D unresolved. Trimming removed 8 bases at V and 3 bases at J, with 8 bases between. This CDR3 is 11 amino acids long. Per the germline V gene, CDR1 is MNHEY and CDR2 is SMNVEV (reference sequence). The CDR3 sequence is CASGVLYEQYF. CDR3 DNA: TGTGCCAGCGGGGTCCTCTACGAGCAGTACTTC.

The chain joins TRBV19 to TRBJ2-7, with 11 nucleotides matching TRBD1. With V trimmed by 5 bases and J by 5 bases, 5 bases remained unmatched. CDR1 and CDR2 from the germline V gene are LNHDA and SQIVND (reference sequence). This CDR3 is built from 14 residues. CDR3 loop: CASSAGTGGDEQYV. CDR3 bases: TGTGCCAGTAGTGCCGGGACAGGGGGAGACGAGCAGTACGTC.

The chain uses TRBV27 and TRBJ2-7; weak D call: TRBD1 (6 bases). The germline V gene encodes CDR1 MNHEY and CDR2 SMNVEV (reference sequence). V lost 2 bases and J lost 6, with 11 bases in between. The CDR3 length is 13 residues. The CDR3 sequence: CASSLRPDSEQYF. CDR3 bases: TGTGCCAGCAGTTTACGGCCGGACAGCGAGCAGTACTTC.

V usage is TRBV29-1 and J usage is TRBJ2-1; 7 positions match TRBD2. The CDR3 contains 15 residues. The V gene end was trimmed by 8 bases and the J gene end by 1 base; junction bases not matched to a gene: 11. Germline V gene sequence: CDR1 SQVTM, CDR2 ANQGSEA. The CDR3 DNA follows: TGCAGCACCCTGGGGGGGGAGGGGTCCTACAATGAGCAGTTCTTC. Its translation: CSTLGGEGSYNEQFF.

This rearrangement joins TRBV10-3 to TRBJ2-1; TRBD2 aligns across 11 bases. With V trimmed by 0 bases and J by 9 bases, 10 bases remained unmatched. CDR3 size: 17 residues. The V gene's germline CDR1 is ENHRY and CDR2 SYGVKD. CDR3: CAISESSGLAAFGEQFF. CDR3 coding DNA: TGTGCCATCAGTGAGTCGTCGGGACTAGCGGCTTTCGGTGAGCAGTTCTTC.

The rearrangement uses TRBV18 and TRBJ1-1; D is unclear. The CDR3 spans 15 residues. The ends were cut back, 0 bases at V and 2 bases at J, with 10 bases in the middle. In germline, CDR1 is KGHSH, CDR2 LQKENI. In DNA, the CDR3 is TGTGCCAGCTCACCACCGGAAGGCCTAAACACTGAAGCTTTCTTT. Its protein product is CASSPPEGLNTEAFF.

The CDR3 loop reads CASSPRDWGNTGELFF. The CDR3 nucleotides are TGTGCCAGCAGCCCTCGGGACTGGGGGAACACCGGGGAGCTGTTTTTT. The rearrangement uses TRBV7-9 and TRBJ2-2, with D possibly matching TRBD2 (6 bases). V dropped 5 bases and J dropped 1 base, with 14 bases sitting between them. The CDR3 has 16 residues. Germline lookup yields CDR1 SEHNR and CDR2 FQNEAQ (reference sequence).

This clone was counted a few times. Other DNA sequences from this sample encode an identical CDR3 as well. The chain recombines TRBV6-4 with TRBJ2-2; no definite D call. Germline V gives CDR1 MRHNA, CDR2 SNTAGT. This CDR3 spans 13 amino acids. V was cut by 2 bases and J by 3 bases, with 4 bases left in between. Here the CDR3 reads CASSDRDTGELFF. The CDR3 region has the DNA TGTGCCAGCAGTGACCGGGACACCGGGGAGCTGTTTTTT.

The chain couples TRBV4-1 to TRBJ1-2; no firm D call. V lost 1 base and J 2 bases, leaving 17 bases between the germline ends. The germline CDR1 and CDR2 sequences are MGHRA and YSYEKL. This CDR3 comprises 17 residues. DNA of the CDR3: TGCGCCAGCAGCCAAGTAGTGTATGAGGGTAGAAACTATGGCTACACCTTC. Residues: CASSQVVYEGRNYGYTF.

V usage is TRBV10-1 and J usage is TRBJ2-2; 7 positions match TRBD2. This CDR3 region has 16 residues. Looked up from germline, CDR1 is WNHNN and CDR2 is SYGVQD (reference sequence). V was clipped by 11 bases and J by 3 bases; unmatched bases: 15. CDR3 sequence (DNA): TGCGCCCACGAACCCGGGGGGTCGGGCGACACCGGGGAGCTGTTTTTT. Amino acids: CAHEPGGSGDTGELFF.

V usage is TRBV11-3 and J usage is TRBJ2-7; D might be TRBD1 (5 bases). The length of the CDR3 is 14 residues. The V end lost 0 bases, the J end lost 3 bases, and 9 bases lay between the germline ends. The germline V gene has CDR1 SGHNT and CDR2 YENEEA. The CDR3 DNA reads TGTGCCAGCAGCTTAGACAGGGTTTTCTACGAGCAGTACGTC. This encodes CASSLDRVFYEQYV.

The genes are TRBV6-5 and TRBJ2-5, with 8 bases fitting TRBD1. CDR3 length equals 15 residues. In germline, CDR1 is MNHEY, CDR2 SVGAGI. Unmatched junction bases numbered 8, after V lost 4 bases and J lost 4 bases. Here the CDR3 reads CASSSSRGRGETQYF. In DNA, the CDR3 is TGTGCCAGCAGTTCGTCCAGGGGGCGCGGAGAGACCCAGTACTTC.

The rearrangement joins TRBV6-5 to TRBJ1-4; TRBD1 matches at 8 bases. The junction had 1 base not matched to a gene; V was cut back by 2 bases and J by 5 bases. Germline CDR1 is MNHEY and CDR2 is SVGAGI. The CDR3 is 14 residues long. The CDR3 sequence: CASSYTGGNEKLFF. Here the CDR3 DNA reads TGTGCCAGCAGTTACACAGGGGGGAATGAAAAACTGTTTTTT.